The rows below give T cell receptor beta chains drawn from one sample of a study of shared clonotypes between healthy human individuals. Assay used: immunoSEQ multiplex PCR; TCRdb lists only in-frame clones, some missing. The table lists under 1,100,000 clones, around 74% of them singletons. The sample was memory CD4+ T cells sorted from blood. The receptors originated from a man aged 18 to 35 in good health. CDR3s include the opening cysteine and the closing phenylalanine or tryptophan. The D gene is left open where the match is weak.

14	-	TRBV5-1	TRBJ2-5	CASSLVQSGETQYF
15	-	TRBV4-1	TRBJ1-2	CASSPSSGSNYGYTF
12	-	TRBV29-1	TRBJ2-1	CSVEDLDDEQFF
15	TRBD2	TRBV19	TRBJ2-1	CASSIGGSGRNEQFF
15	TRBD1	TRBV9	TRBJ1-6	CASSVWGQGNSPLHF
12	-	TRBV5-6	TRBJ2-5	CASSKNTLLQYF
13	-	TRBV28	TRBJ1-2	CASSFRGGYGYTF
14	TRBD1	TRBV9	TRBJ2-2	CASSRTGFTGELFF
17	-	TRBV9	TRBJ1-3	CASTGEDSLASGNTIYF
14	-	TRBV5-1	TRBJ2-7	CASSLAGAKYEQYF
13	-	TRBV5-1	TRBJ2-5	CASSSQWGETQYF
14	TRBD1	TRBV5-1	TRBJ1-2	CASSSGGGNYGYTF
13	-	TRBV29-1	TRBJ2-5	CSVSQGGKETQYF
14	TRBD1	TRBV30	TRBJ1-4	CAWTGQGEGEKLFF
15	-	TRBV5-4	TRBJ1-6	CASSVDGPRNSPLHF
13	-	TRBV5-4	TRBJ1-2	CASSFSASQGYTF
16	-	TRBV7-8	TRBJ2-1	CASSLVDSLRGNEQFF
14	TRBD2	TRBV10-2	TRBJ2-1	CASSTSGSMNEQFF
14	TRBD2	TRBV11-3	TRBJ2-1	CASSSPGTSGKQFF
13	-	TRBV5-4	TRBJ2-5	CASSDTGQETQYF
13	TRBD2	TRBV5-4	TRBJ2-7	CAGGLAGNYEQYF
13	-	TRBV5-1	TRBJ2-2	CASKEGYAGELFF
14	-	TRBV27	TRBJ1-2	CASSFLDPRGGYTF
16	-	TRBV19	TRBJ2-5	CASSMGSGLRGETQYF
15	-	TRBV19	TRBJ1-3	CASEGGGSSGNTIYF
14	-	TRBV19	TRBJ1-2	CASTFGAANYGYTF
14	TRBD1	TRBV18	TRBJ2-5	CASSLEGARVTQYF
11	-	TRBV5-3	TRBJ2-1	CARMGRGEQFF
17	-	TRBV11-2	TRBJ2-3	CASSLGGPARPTDTQYF
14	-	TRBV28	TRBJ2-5	CASSDPPGRETQYF
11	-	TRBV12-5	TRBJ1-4	CASGFGEKLFF
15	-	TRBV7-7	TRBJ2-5	CASSLGGKVQETQYF
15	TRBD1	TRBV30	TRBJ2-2	CAYTNQQGFTGELFF
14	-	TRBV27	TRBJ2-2	CASSFGRRAGELFF
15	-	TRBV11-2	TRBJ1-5	CASSSTGHSNQPQHF
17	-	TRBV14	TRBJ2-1	CASSQAGLADMGNEQFF
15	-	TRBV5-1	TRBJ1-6	CASSSMSSYNSPLHF
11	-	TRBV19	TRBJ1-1	CASRRSAEAFF
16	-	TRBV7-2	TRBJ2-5	CASSLGRTGSRETQYF
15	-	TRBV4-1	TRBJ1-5	CASSQVTGPLSPQHF
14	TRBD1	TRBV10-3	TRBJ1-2	CAISVSGGGYGYTF
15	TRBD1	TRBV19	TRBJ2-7	CASTRTGGETYEQYF
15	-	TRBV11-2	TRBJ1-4	CASSRNSRGNEKLFF